A selection of T cell receptor beta chains follows, all from one sample in a study of cytomegalovirus exposure and HLA in healthy donors. Profiled with immunoSEQ multiplex PCR; TCRdb holds only in-frame clones, not every one. The sample carries 170,000 or so clones, under 85% recorded once. Sequenced: PBMCs. These receptors all stem from a man aged 18 to 35 in good health and CMV-seronegative. CDR3s include the opening cysteine and the closing phenylalanine or tryptophan. A D gene is named only where the DNA matches it firmly. A row's size may be missing; if present it is once, few, many or a size class.

abundance	v_gene	d_gene	j_gene	CDR3nt	CDR3aa
NA	TRBV5-1	NA	TRBJ2-1	TGCGCCAGCAGCTTGTCACAGGTCGGTGAGCAGTTCTTC	CASSLSQVGEQFF
NA	TRBV6-6	TRBD1	TRBJ2-7	TGTGCCAGCAGTTCCTACAGGGGAGACGAGCAGTACTTC	CASSSYRGDEQYF
NA	TRBV11-2	NA	TRBJ1-3	TGTGCCAGCAGTTTTTATGACAGTTCCGCTGGAAACACCATATATTTT	CASSFYDSSAGNTIYF
NA	TRBV27	NA	TRBJ2-5	TGTGCCAGCAGTTTGATCTCCAGGGAGACCCAGTACTTC	CASSLISRETQYF
once	TRBV27	TRBD1	TRBJ2-7	TGTGCCAGCAGAGCACCGGGACAGGGGGCGTACGAGCAGTACTTC	CASRAPGQGAYEQYF
NA	TRBV5-1	NA	TRBJ2-3	TGCGCCAGCAGCTTGTACGGGGCAGATACGCAGTATTTT	CASSLYGADTQYF
NA	TRBV9	TRBD2	TRBJ2-2	TGTGCCAGCAGCACCACTCGGGACTACGGCACCGGGGAGCTGTTTTTT	CASSTTRDYGTGELFF
once	TRBV6-6	NA	TRBJ1-1	TGTGCCAGCAGAGACCAGACAGGATACACTGAAGCTTTCTTT	CASRDQTGYTEAFF
NA	TRBV28	TRBD1	TRBJ2-3	TGTGCCAGCAGTTTACAGGACAGGGAGACCGATACGCAGTATTTT	CASSLQDRETDTQYF
NA	TRBV14	NA	TRBJ1-4	TGTGCCAGCAGCCAACTTGCTAATGAAAAACTGTTTTTT	CASSQLANEKLFF
NA	TRBV27	TRBD2	TRBJ2-1	TGTGCCAGCAGATTGACTAGCGGGAGTTCCTACAATGAGCAGTTCTTC	CASRLTSGSSYNEQFF
NA	TRBV7-9	NA	TRBJ1-2	TGTGCCAGCAGCCCTGGACAGAGATATGGCTACACCTTC	CASSPGQRYGYTF
few	TRBV5-6	TRBD2	TRBJ2-1	TGTGCCAGCAGCTTGGCGTCTAGCGGATACAATGAGCAGTTCTTC	CASSLASSGYNEQFF
NA	TRBV6-1	TRBD2	TRBJ2-5	TGTGCCAGCAGTGAAGAGGTGGGGGGACTAGCGGAAGAGACCCAGTACTTC	CASSEEVGGLAEETQYF
NA	TRBV7-8	TRBD2	TRBJ2-1	TGTGCCAGCAGCTTGGTGGCTAGCGGGGTTGAGCAGTTCTTC	CASSLVASGVEQFF
NA	TRBV2	TRBD1	TRBJ1-2	TGTGCCAGCAGTAAGGGACAGTACTATGGCTACACCTTC	CASSKGQYYGYTF
NA	TRBV30	TRBD2	TRBJ2-7	TGTGCCTGGAGTCCGCCGGGACTAGGGCCCCGGGAGCAGTACTTC	CAWSPPGLGPREQYF
NA	TRBV20-1	NA	TRBJ2-7	TGCAGTGCTTGGAGGTGGAGCGAGCAGTACTTC	CSAWRWSEQYF
NA	TRBV19	TRBD2	TRBJ2-3	TGTGCCAGTAGTGAAAGACTAGCGGGGGTCAGGGATACGCAGTATTTT	CASSERLAGVRDTQYF
NA	TRBV7-9	NA	TRBJ1-3	TGTGCCAGCCCTGGTGAGGGCCCCTCTGGAAACACCATATATTTT	CASPGEGPSGNTIYF
NA	TRBV28	TRBD2	TRBJ2-1	TGTGCCAGCAGCCGCGTGGGGACTATAGATCTCTACAATGAGCAGTTCTTC	CASSRVGTIDLYNEQFF
few	TRBV5-1	NA	TRBJ2-7	TGCGCCAGCAGGTCGGACAGCGTAAGCTCCTACGAGCAGTACTTC	CASRSDSVSSYEQYF
few	TRBV19	NA	TRBJ1-2	TGTGCCAGTAGCAAAAACGGGGGTTACTATGGCTACACCTTC	CASSKNGGYYGYTF
NA	TRBV2	NA	TRBJ1-1	TGTGCCAGCAGTGCCTTGGCCATGAACACTGAAGCTTTCTTT	CASSALAMNTEAFF
NA	TRBV5-1	TRBD1	TRBJ1-2	TGCGCCAGCAGCTTGGTAGTTAACAGGGGGTTAAACTATGGCTACACCTTC	CASSLVVNRGLNYGYTF
NA	TRBV5-6	TRBD1	TRBJ2-5	TGTGCCAGCAGCTTATCCGGGACAGGTTACAAGGGGCAGTACTTC	CASSLSGTGYKGQYF
NA	TRBV30	TRBD2	TRBJ2-5	TGTGCCTGGGAAGGGAGGGCACAAGAGACCCAGTACTTC	CAWEGRAQETQYF
NA	TRBV10-2	TRBD2	TRBJ2-1	TGCGCCAGCAGTGCTCTAGCGGAGAGGGGCAATGAGCAGTTCTTC	CASSALAERGNEQFF
NA	TRBV19	TRBD1	TRBJ1-1	TGTGCCAGGAAAACGGGACAGGGCGGCACTGAAGCTTTCTTT	CARKTGQGGTEAFF
NA	TRBV9	TRBD1	TRBJ2-7	TGTGCCAGCAGCCAACAGGGGTACGAGCAGTACTTC	CASSQQGYEQYF
NA	TRBV15	NA	TRBJ1-1	TGTGCCACCAGCGCAATCCGGGGCACTGAAGCTTTCTTT	CATSAIRGTEAFF
NA	TRBV30	TRBD2	TRBJ2-7	TGTGCCTGGAGTTATGGCGGGGGGCCTCCCTACGAGCAGTACTTC	CAWSYGGGPPYEQYF
NA	TRBV6-1	TRBD1	TRBJ2-7	TGTGCCAGCACCTCCGGGACAGCCTACTACGAGCAGTACTTC	CASTSGTAYYEQYF
NA	TRBV10-3	NA	TRBJ1-1	TGTGCCATCAGCAAGGGGGCTGAAGCTTTCTTT	CAISKGAEAFF
NA	TRBV4-1	NA	TRBJ1-1	TGCGCCAGCAGCCAAAAGCAGAACACTGAAGCTTTCTTT	CASSQKQNTEAFF
NA	TRBV7-9	TRBD1	TRBJ2-7	TGTGCCAGCAGCGCGATCACAGGGGATTACGAGCAGTACTTC	CASSAITGDYEQYF
NA	TRBV5-1	NA	TRBJ1-2	TGCGCCAGCAGCTTGGGACGGGGGGCGTATGGCTACACCTTC	CASSLGRGAYGYTF
NA	TRBV6-1	NA	TRBJ1-6	TGTGCCAGCAGCCGGGGAGATTCACCCCTCCACTTT	CASSRGDSPLHF
NA	TRBV19	NA	TRBJ1-1	TGTGCCAGTAGCTCCAGTTTGGGGGCCGTGAACACTGAAGCTTTCTTT	CASSSSLGAVNTEAFF
NA	TRBV7-9	TRBD2	TRBJ2-1	TGTGCCAGCAGCTCCGAGACTAGCGGTGAGCAGTTCTTC	CASSSETSGEQFF
NA	TRBV5-8	TRBD1	TRBJ2-1	TGTGCCAGCAGCCGTAATGACAGGGACGGTAATGAGCAGTTCTTC	CASSRNDRDGNEQFF
NA	TRBV28	NA	TRBJ1-5	TGTGCCAGCAGTTTTGAGGGTCAGCCCCAGCATTTT	CASSFEGQPQHF
NA	TRBV6-1	TRBD1	TRBJ2-1	TGTGCCAGCGCTCGGCGACAGGGCTACAATGAGCAGTTCTTC	CASARRQGYNEQFF
NA	TRBV2	NA	TRBJ1-1	TGTGCCAGAACAGGGATTAACACTGAAGCTTTCTTT	CARTGINTEAFF
NA	TRBV5-1	NA	TRBJ1-1	TGCGCCAGCAGCTTAAAGCTGAACACTGAAGCTTTCTTT	CASSLKLNTEAFF
NA	TRBV4-2	TRBD2	TRBJ2-1	TGTGCCAGCAGCCGAGAGGCGCTAGCGGGGGCCACGCGCAATGAGCAGTTCTTC	CASSREALAGATRNEQFF
NA	TRBV2	TRBD1	TRBJ1-1	TGTGCCAGCAGTGCCGACGGGACAGCGAACACTGAAGCTTTCTTT	CASSADGTANTEAFF
NA	TRBV6-4	TRBD1	TRBJ2-2	TGTGCCAGCAGTGAAGGACAGGGGGTGACCGGGGAGCTGTTTTTT	CASSEGQGVTGELFF
few	TRBV28	TRBD1	TRBJ1-5	TGTGCCAGCGAGAAACAGGGGGAGAGTCAGCCCCAGCATTTT	CASEKQGESQPQHF
NA	TRBV27	NA	TRBJ1-1	TGTGCCAGCAGTTTATCGAACCGGGGGCGGGGGACTGAAGCTTTCTTT	CASSLSNRGRGTEAFF
NA	TRBV14	NA	TRBJ2-1	TGTGCCAGCAGCCAAGGGGTCCCTAGTAAGTACGGTGAGCAGTTCTTC	CASSQGVPSKYGEQFF
NA	TRBV4-1	NA	TRBJ1-1	TGCGCCAGCAGCTTAAGGGCGGGGAACACTGAAGCTTTCTTT	CASSLRAGNTEAFF
NA	TRBV13	TRBD2	TRBJ2-1	TGTGCCAGCAGCTTATTGACTAGCGGGAGCTCCGAGCAGTTCTTC	CASSLLTSGSSEQFF
NA	TRBV5-4	TRBD1	TRBJ2-3	TGTGCCAGCAGCTCAGCCGGGACAGATATCACAGATACGCAGTATTTT	CASSSAGTDITDTQYF
NA	TRBV7-9	TRBD2	TRBJ2-7	TGTGCCAGCAGCTTAGGGGGGGAGGGTTCCTACGAGCAGTACTTC	CASSLGGEGSYEQYF
NA	TRBV4-1	NA	TRBJ1-2	TGCGCCAGCAGCCACCTGACAGACGCTGGCTACACCTTC	CASSHLTDAGYTF
once	TRBV7-2	TRBD1	TRBJ1-3	TGTGCCAGCAGCGCCGGACAGGGGCCCATATATTTT	CASSAGQGPIYF
few	TRBV19	TRBD1	TRBJ2-1	TGTGCCAGTAGTATGCGGGACAGGTCCTACAATGAGCAGTTCTTC	CASSMRDRSYNEQFF
once	TRBV6-4	NA	TRBJ1-5	TGTGCCAGCAGTGAAAGTCCGGGGGGCAATCAGCCCCAGCATTTT	CASSESPGGNQPQHF